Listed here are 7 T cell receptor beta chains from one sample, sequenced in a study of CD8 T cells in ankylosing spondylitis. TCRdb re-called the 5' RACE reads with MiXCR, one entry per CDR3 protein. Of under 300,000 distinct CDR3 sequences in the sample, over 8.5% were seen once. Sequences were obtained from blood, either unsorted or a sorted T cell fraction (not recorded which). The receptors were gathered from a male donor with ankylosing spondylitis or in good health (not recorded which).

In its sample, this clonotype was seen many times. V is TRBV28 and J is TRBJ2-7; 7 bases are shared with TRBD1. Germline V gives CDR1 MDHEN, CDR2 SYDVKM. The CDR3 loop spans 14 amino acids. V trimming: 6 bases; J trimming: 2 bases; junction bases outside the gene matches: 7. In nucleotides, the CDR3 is TGTGCCAGCAGCCCTGGGGGACAGACCTACGAGCAGTACTTC. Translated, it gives CASSPGGQTYEQYF.

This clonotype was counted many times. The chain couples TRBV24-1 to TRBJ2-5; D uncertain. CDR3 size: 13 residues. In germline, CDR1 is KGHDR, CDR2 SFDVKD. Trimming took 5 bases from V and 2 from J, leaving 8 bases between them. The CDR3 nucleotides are TGTGCCACCAGTGCTGGTCATCAAGAGACCCAGTACTTC. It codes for CATSAGHQETQYF.

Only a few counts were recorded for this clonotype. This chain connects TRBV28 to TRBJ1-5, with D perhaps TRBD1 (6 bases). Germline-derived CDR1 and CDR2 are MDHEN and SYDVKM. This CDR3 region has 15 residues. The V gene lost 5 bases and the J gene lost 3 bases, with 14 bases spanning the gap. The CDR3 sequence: CASSLWTAINQPQHF. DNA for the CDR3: TGTGCCAGCAGTCTGTGGACAGCAATCAATCAGCCCCAGCATTTT.

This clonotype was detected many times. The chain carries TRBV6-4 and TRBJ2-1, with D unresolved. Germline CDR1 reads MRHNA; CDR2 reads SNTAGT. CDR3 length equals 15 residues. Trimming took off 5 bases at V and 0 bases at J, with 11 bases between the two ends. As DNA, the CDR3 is TGTGCCAGCAGTCCGGACGGCTACTCCTACAATGAGCAGTTCTTC. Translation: CASSPDGYSYNEQFF.

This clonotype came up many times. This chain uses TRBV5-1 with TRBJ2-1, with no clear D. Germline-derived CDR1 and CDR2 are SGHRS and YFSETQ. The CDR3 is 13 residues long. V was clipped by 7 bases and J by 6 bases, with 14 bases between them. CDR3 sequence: CASVPPAGNEQFF. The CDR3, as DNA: TGCGCCAGCGTCCCGCCCGCTGGCAATGAGCAGTTCTTC.

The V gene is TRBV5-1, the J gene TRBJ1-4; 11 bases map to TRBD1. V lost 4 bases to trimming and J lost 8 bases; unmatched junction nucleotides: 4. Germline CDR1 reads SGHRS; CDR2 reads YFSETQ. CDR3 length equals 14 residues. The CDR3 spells CASSQGTGGEKLFF. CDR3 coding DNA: TGCGCCAGCAGCCAAGGGACAGGGGGAGAAAAACTGTTTTTT.

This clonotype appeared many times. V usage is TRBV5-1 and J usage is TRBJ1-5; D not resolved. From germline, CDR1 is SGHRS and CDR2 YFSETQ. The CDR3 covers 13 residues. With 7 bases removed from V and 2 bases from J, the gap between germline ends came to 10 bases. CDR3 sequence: CASLLRGNQPQHF. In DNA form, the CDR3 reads TGCGCCAGCCTCTTAAGGGGCAATCAGCCCCAGCATTTT. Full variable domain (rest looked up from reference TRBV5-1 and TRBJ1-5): KAGVTQTPRYLIKTRGQQVTLSCSPISGHRSVSWYQQTPGQGLQFLFEYFSETQRNKGNFPGRFSGRQFSNSRSEMNVSTLELGDSALYLCASLLRGNQPQHFGDGTRLSIL.